This T cell receptor beta chain is from a study of cytomegalovirus exposure and HLA in healthy donors. Study-wide results and caveats: TCR beta V segments were, for the most part, productive about 87% or about 30% of the time in an earlier analysis.

Concerning this clone itself: Its antigen remains unidentified.

13 Jbeta primers and 60 Vbeta primers were used for the PCR. The repertoire was sequenced with immunoSEQ multiplex PCR; TCRdb's copy has only in-frame clones and lacks some. The sample records 130,000 to 150,000 clones, roughly 79% being singletons. CDR3 length: 13 residues. V was pared by 7 bases and J by 3 bases, with 4 bases of the junction left unmatched. Looked up from germline, CDR1 is SGHVS and CDR2 is FQNEAQ. The V call is TRBV7-8, the J call TRBJ1-1; 8 nucleotides match TRBD1. The sequence derives from a woman aged 60-70 years in good health and CMV-seropositive. The sequenced material came from PBMCs. The CDR3 reads CASNDRGDTEAFF. CDR3 nucleotide sequence: TGTGCCAGCAACGACAGGGGTGACACTGAAGCTTTCTTT.